Each of the 31 T cell receptor beta chains below was sequenced from the same sample in a study of graft-versus-host responses after intestinal transplantation. This table comes from immunoSEQ multiplex PCR, and its TCRdb copy is limited to in-frame clones, with some not included. The sample shows over 80,000 clones, around 92% of them seen only once. The antigens of these receptors remain unknown. Sequenced here: unstimulated CD4+ T cells sorted from spleen or lymph node cells, sampled before transplant. All receptors derive from a human donor who was the organ donor for an intestinal transplant.

The chain uses TRBV6-1 and TRBJ1-2, with 9 bases that match TRBD1. V shed 1 base, J shed 4 bases, and the junction held 4 bases outside the gene matches. Looked up from germline, CDR1 is MNHNS and CDR2 is SASEGT. The CDR3 extends over 15 amino acids. The CDR3 sequence: CASSEVGTGLYGYTF. CDR3 coding DNA: TGTGCCAGCAGTGAAGTCGGGACAGGGCTCTATGGCTACACCTTC.

This chain joins TRBV4-3 and TRBJ2-1, with D perhaps matching TRBD2 (5 bases). Germline values: CDR1 LGHNA, CDR2 YSLEER. Trimming removed 0 bases at V and 6 bases at J, with 18 bases between. This CDR3 has 17 amino acids. The CDR3 loop is CASSQESRGRGGNEQFF. CDR3 DNA sequence: TGCGCCAGCAGCCAAGAGAGTCGAGGGAGAGGAGGCAATGAGCAGTTCTTC.

The chain has TRBV14 and TRBJ2-7, with D possibly matching TRBD2 (6 bases). The length of the CDR3 is 14 residues. The V gene lost 4 bases and the J gene lost 2 bases, with 12 bases spanning the gap. From germline, CDR1 is SGHDN and CDR2 FVKESK. As DNA, the CDR3 is TGTGCCAGCAGCCCAAGCGGGTTCACCTACGAGCAGTACTTC. Protein sequence: CASSPSGFTYEQYF.

This sequence joins TRBV7-2 and TRBJ1-2; D is uncertain. V shed 5 bases and J shed 8 bases, with 24 bases lying between them. This CDR3 region has 16 residues. Germline V gives CDR1 SGHTA, CDR2 FQGNSA. CDR3 amino acids: CASSKRTPGSPVGYTF. CDR3 coding DNA: TGTGCCAGCAGCAAGCGTACCCCGGGGTCCCCCGTCGGCTACACCTTC.

This rearrangement joins TRBV9 to TRBJ2-1; 7 positions agree with TRBD2. Germline CDR1 is SGDLS and CDR2 is YYNGEE. V was pared by 1 base and J by 5 bases, with 6 bases of the junction left unmatched. This CDR3 is built from 15 residues. As DNA, the CDR3 is TGTGCCAGCAGCGTACGAGCGGGGACTGACAATGAGCAGTTCTTC. As protein: CASSVRAGTDNEQFF.

The rearrangement uses TRBV5-4 and TRBJ1-2; D may be TRBD1 (5 bases). V dropped 5 bases and J dropped 5 bases, with 19 bases sitting between them. In germline, CDR1 is SGHNT, CDR2 YYREEE (reference sequence). CDR3 length: 15 amino acids. CDR3 residues: CASRDDSSTLYGYTF. The CDR3 region has the DNA TGTGCCAGCAGGGACGACAGCTCGACCCTATATGGCTACACCTTC.

The chain couples TRBV2 to TRBJ2-7; perhaps TRBD2 as D (6 bases). V was clipped by 8 bases and J by 0 bases, with 17 bases between them. This CDR3 spans 15 amino acids. CDR1 is SNHLY, CDR2 FYNNEI, per germline. DNA for the CDR3: TGTGCCAGCCGTAGTAGAGGGACTCTCTCCTACGAGCAGTACTTC. Protein sequence: CASRSRGTLSYEQYF.

The rearrangement uses TRBV6-1 and TRBJ2-7; 9 nucleotides match TRBD2. Germline CDR1 reads MNHNS; CDR2 reads SASEGT. The J segment lost 0 bases and the V segment lost 6 bases, leaving 6 bases of the junction unmatched. The CDR3 totals 15 residues. CDR3 bases: TGTGCCAGCAGCCCCATAGCGGGGGTCTCCTACGAGCAGTACTTC. It encodes CASSPIAGVSYEQYF.

V is TRBV6-5 and J is TRBJ2-1, with D hard to call. The ends were cut back, 6 bases at V and 8 bases at J, with 17 bases in the middle. In germline, CDR1 is MNHEY, CDR2 SVGAGI. CDR3 length: 14 residues. CDR3 DNA: TGTGCCAGCAGCCAAGCCGAGGCCGATGATGAGCAGTTCTTC. Amino acids: CASSQAEADDEQFF.

This clone was detected only a few times. This chain joins TRBV7-9 and TRBJ1-4; D perhaps matches TRBD1 (5 bases). The germline V and J ends were trimmed by 5 bases and 7 bases, with 14 bases remaining between them. The CDR3 spans 14 residues. Looked up from germline, CDR1 is SEHNR and CDR2 is FQNEAQ (reference sequence). In DNA form, the CDR3 reads TGTGCCAGCAGCCGCGGGGGGTTCGGTGAAAAACTGTTTTTT. It codes for CASSRGGFGEKLFF.

J is TRBJ2-5 and V is TRBV5-1; TRBD2 aligns across 10 bases. The DNA end is a closer match to TRBJ2-7, so the J assignment may be wrong. The CDR3 is 14 amino acids. CDR1 and CDR2 (germline): SGHRS, YFSETQ. The CDR3: CASRLAGTSYEQYF. The CDR3 DNA reads TGCGCCAGCAGACTAGCGGGGACTTCCTACGAGCAGTACTTC.

A single count supports this clone. This chain links TRBV7-8 with TRBJ1-1, with unresolved D. The CDR3 covers 13 residues. Looked up from germline, CDR1 is SGHVS and CDR2 is FQNEAQ. Trimming removed 1 base at V and 7 bases at J, with 10 bases between. Here the CDR3 reads CASSLGGRSEAFF. The CDR3 nucleotides read TGTGCCAGCAGCTTAGGAGGAAGGAGTGAAGCTTTCTTT. Full variable domain (missing parts from reference TRBV7-8 and TRBJ1-1): GAGVSQSPRYKVAKRGQDVALRCDPISGHVSLFWYQQALGQGPEFLTYFQNEAQLDKSGLPSDRFFAERPEGSVSTLKIQRTQQEDSAVYLCASSLGGRSEAFFGQGTRLTVV.

The V and J genes are TRBV4-2 and TRBJ1-3; D call uncertain. The V end was cut by 0 bases, the J end by 5 bases, with 11 bases between. CDR1 LGHNA and CDR2 YNFKEQ come from the germline V gene. The CDR3 is 15 residues long. The CDR3 is CASSQDFGGRNTIYF. The CDR3 coding sequence is TGTGCCAGCAGCCAAGATTTCGGAGGTAGAAACACCATATATTTT.

This chain joins TRBV30 and TRBJ2-1; TRBD1 matches 8 bases. With 8 bases clipped from V and 8 bases from J, the junction kept 8 bases outside the gene matches. Germline V gene lookup returns CDR1 GTSNPN and CDR2 SVGIG (reference sequence). The CDR3 is made up of 12 amino acids. CDR3 nucleotide sequence: TGTGCCAGGGGACAGGACTGGGATGAGCAGTTCTTC. Its translation: CARGQDWDEQFF.

This sequence joins TRBV28 and TRBJ2-7; D unclear. This CDR3 region has 14 residues. The V and J ends lost 7 bases and 2 bases respectively, with 15 bases between them. Germline values: CDR1 MDHEN, CDR2 SYDVKM. This CDR3 reads CASTASLSAYEQYF. In nucleotides, the CDR3 is TGTGCCAGCACCGCGTCACTGTCCGCCTACGAGCAGTACTTC.

This chain joins TRBV5-1 and TRBJ2-1, with D maybe TRBD1 (6 bases). The CDR3 covers 16 residues. Trimming took 5 bases from V and 4 from J, leaving 19 bases between them. From germline, CDR1 is SGHRS and CDR2 YFSETQ. CDR3 in DNA: TGCGCCAGCAGGCCCAGGGGTGGGGTGGTATACAATGAGCAGTTCTTC. Its protein is CASRPRGGVVYNEQFF.

A note on this clone: The same CDR3 also results from other DNA sequences found in this sample. The V gene is TRBV9, the J gene TRBJ2-3; 12 bases match TRBD2. Germline V CDR1 and CDR2: SGDLS, YYNGEE. CDR3 length equals 15 residues. Trimming cost V 4 bases and J 3 bases; bases outside gene matches: 3. The CDR3 DNA is TGTGCCAGCAGCACCGGACTAGCGGGGACAGATACGCAGTATTTT. This encodes CASSTGLAGTDTQYF.

The V call is TRBV7-9, the J call TRBJ2-1; 10 bases line up with TRBD2. The CDR3 spans 16 residues. V shed 1 base and J 4 bases; nucleotides not matched to a gene: 4. Germline V gives CDR1 SEHNR, CDR2 FQNEAQ (reference sequence). CDR3: CASSLVERGGYNEQFF. Written as DNA, the CDR3 is TGTGCCAGCAGCTTAGTGGAGCGGGGGGGATACAATGAGCAGTTCTTC.

This clone was found a few times. The chain carries TRBV19 and TRBJ1-5; 7 bases fit TRBD1. The germline gives CDR1 LNHDA, CDR2 SQIVND (reference sequence). The CDR3 runs 15 residues. Losses at the gene ends were 8 bases for V and 6 bases for J; bases not matched to a gene: 13. DNA of the CDR3: TGTGCCAGTTGGGGCGGCGAGGGGGCCGGTCAGCCCCAGCATTTT. Protein product: CASWGGEGAGQPQHF.

The genes are TRBV7-2 and TRBJ2-6, with a weak D call TRBD1 (5 bases). Trimming took 5 bases from V and 2 from J, leaving 10 bases between them. Germline lookup yields CDR1 SGHTA and CDR2 FQGNSA. This CDR3 is 15 amino acids long. This CDR3 reads CASSLQGTGANVLTF. CDR3 DNA: TGTGCCAGCAGCCTCCAGGGTACTGGGGCCAACGTCCTGACTTTC.

This chain joins TRBV7-3 and TRBJ2-5; D perhaps matches TRBD2 (6 bases). Trimming removed 5 bases at V and 3 bases at J, with 16 bases between. Germline V gives CDR1 SGHTA, CDR2 FQGTGA. CDR3 size: 15 residues. In DNA, the CDR3 is TGTGCCAGCAGCCGTACCGGGGGAACCAAAGAGACCCAGTACTTC. As protein: CASSRTGGTKETQYF.

The chain has TRBV18 and TRBJ2-5; no reliable D call. The CDR3 length is 16 residues. V was clipped by 0 bases and J by 0 bases, with 11 bases between them. Germline lookup yields CDR1 KGHSH and CDR2 LQKENI. CDR3 coding DNA: TGTGCCAGCTCACCACCCGCAGGCTACAACCAAGAGACCCAGTACTTC. Encoded protein: CASSPPAGYNQETQYF.

This chain connects TRBV11-2 to TRBJ1-4, with TRBD1 matching over 8 bases. The CDR3 has 12 amino acids. V dropped 5 bases and J dropped 8; count of bases not matched to a gene: 1. Germline values: CDR1 SGHAT, CDR2 FQNNGV. Here the CDR3 reads CASSNRGEKLFF. The DNA of the CDR3 is TGTGCCAGCAGCAACAGGGGGGAAAAACTGTTTTTT.

The V call is TRBV7-3, the J call TRBJ2-1; tentatively, D is TRBD2 (7 bases). The CDR3 contains 15 residues. Germline lookup yields CDR1 SGHTA and CDR2 FQGTGA. Deletions cut 0 bases from V and 8 bases from J, with 14 bases between. CDR3 loop: CASSLTGGPLDEQFF. CDR3 sequence (DNA): TGTGCCAGCAGCTTAACGGGGGGGCCGTTGGATGAGCAGTTCTTC.

The genes are TRBV5-3 and TRBJ2-7, with 12 bases lining up with TRBD1. TRBV5-3 is placed among ORFs of uncertain function. The CDR3 has 16 amino acids. V trimming: 1 base; J trimming: 0 bases; junction bases outside the gene matches: 2. CDR3 DNA sequence: TGTGCCAGAAGCTTGATGGGACAGGGGGCCTCCTACGAGCAGTACTTC. As protein: CARSLMGQGASYEQYF.

This chain links TRBV4-2 with TRBJ2-6, with D maybe TRBD2 (6 bases). This CDR3 has 18 amino acids. CDR1 and CDR2 (germline): LGHNA, YNFKEQ. Between the trimmed V and J ends, which lost 4 bases and 0 bases, there was a span of 16 bases. This CDR3 reads CASSRWGVLTSGANVLTF. The CDR3 coding sequence is TGTGCCAGCAGCCGTTGGGGGGTCCTGACCTCTGGGGCCAACGTCCTGACTTTC.

The chain carries TRBV7-2 and TRBJ2-5; 7 bases are shared with TRBD2. CDR1 SGHTA and CDR2 FQGNSA come from the germline V gene. Losses at the gene ends were 4 bases for V and 2 bases for J; bases not matched to a gene: 7. This CDR3 contains 15 residues. This CDR3 is CASSSGTTYQETQYF. The CDR3 DNA is TGTGCCAGCAGCTCGGGGACTACTTATCAAGAGACCCAGTACTTC.

The rearrangement joins TRBV4-1 to TRBJ1-2; 8 positions agree with TRBD1. CDR3 size: 15 residues. Germline trimming cut 1 base from V and 5 bases from J; bases unmatched to any gene: 6. Germline CDR1 MGHRA, CDR2 YSYEKL. The CDR3 sequence: CASSQAGTGGYGYTF. The CDR3 DNA reads as TGCGCCAGCAGCCAAGCGGGAACAGGGGGTTATGGCTACACCTTC.

V usage is TRBV27 and J usage is TRBJ1-1; TRBD1 aligns across 7 bases. The germline gives CDR1 MNHEY, CDR2 SMNVEV (reference sequence). The trim removed 5 bases at V and 4 bases at J, leaving 13 bases unmatched. The CDR3 is 16 residues long. CDR3 sequence reads: CASSHRTGAPLTEAFF. CDR3 nucleotide sequence: TGTGCCAGCAGTCACCGGACAGGTGCCCCACTCACTGAAGCTTTCTTT.

This chain links TRBV7-2 with TRBJ2-2; D not resolved. Trimming left V 2 bases short and J 5 bases short, with 15 bases between. The CDR3 covers 16 residues. Germline CDR1 SGHTA, CDR2 FQGNSA. The CDR3 coding sequence is TGTGCCAGCAGCTTAATGAGCCTAGGTGTTACCGGGGAGCTGTTTTTT. Protein sequence: CASSLMSLGVTGELFF. Drawing the rest from reference TRBV7-2 and TRBJ2-2, the complete variable domain is GAGVSQSPSNKVTEKGKDVELRCDPISGHTALYWYRQSLGQGLEFLIYFQGNSAPDKSGLPSDRFSAERTGGSVSTLTIQRTQQEDSAVYLCASSLMSLGVTGELFFGEGSRLTVL.

The rearrangement links TRBV5-1 to TRBJ2-5; TRBD2 agrees at 10 bases. Germline loops: CDR1 SGHRS, CDR2 YFSETQ. The CDR3 has 16 residues. Losses at the gene ends were 1 base for V and 0 bases for J; bases not matched to a gene: 3. The CDR3 DNA reads as TGCGCCAGCAGCTTGATTCTAGCGGGGGACCAAGAGACCCAGTACTTC. Translating it yields CASSLILAGDQETQYF.